This is a list of T cell receptor beta chains from one sample in a study of T cells in Graves' hyperthyroidism and ophthalmopathy. One entry per CDR3 protein, called by TCRdb with MiXCR from the multiplex PCR reads. The table lists a few hundred thousand distinct CDR3 sequences, 35% to 55% of them singletons. The sequencing input was peripheral blood or thyroid tissue (not recorded which). All receptors come from a young woman with Graves' hyperthyroidism. The CDR3 runs from the conserved cysteine through the conserved F or W. A D gene is named only where the DNA matches it firmly. The size entry is marked missing in some rows and otherwise reads once, few, many or a size class.

V gene: TRBV20-1; J gene: TRBJ2-2; clone size: .; D gene: TRBD2; CDR3 protein: CSARPGTSDTGELFF; CDR3 DNA: TGCAGTGCTAGACCCGGGACTAGCGATACCGGGGAGCTGTTTTTT
V gene: TRBV5-5; J gene: TRBJ1-2; clone size: .; D gene: TRBD1; CDR3 protein: CACNPGQGNAYGYTF; CDR3 DNA: TGTGCCTGCAATCCGGGACAGGGAAATGCGTACGGCTACACCTTC
V gene: TRBV7-9; J gene: TRBJ2-7; clone size: many; D gene: TRBD1; CDR3 protein: CASSDIQGAVSEQYF; CDR3 DNA: TGTGCCAGCAGCGACATCCAGGGGGCGGTGAGCGAGCAGTACTTC
V gene: TRBV29-1; J gene: TRBJ2-1; clone size: few; D gene: .; CDR3 protein: CSVDEYNEQFF; CDR3 DNA: TGCAGCGTTGACGAATACAATGAGCAGTTCTTC
V gene: TRBV12-3/TRBV12-4; J gene: TRBJ1-2; clone size: .; D gene: TRBD1; CDR3 protein: CASSATGAGYTF; CDR3 DNA: TGTGCCAGCAGTGCGACAGGGGCTGGCTACACCTTC
V gene: TRBV7-3; J gene: TRBJ2-5; clone size: .; D gene: TRBD2; CDR3 protein: CASSDGRRRETQCF; CDR3 DNA: TGTGCCAGCAGCGACGGGAGGCGGAGGGAGACCCAGTGCTTC
V gene: TRBV2; J gene: TRBJ2-2; clone size: .; D gene: .; CDR3 protein: CASRSRGKVDTGELFF; CDR3 DNA: TGTGCCAGCAGATCCCGGGGGAAGGTGGACACCGGGGAGCTGTTTTTT
V gene: TRBV5-1; J gene: TRBJ2-2; clone size: many; D gene: TRBD1; CDR3 protein: CASSLGRDRNTGELFF; CDR3 DNA: TGCGCCAGCAGCTTGGGACGGGACAGGAACACCGGGGAGCTGTTTTTT
V gene: TRBV15; J gene: TRBJ1-5; clone size: .; D gene: .; CDR3 protein: CATSSLRQAYSNQPQHF; CDR3 DNA: TGTGCCACCAGCAGCTTAAGACAGGCCTATAGCAATCAGCCCCAGCATTTT
V gene: TRBV2; J gene: TRBJ2-7; clone size: many; D gene: TRBD1; CDR3 protein: CASSEGTGIYEQYF; CDR3 DNA: TGTGCCAGCAGTGAAGGGACAGGAATATACGAGCAGTACTTC
V gene: TRBV7-2; J gene: TRBJ2-7; clone size: few; D gene: TRBD1; CDR3 protein: CASSLTGTGTYEQYF; CDR3 DNA: TGTGCCAGCAGCTTGACCGGGACAGGCACCTACGAGCAGTACTTC
V gene: TRBV15; J gene: TRBJ2-4; clone size: .; D gene: TRBD1; CDR3 protein: CATSRRTGAKGDLAKNIQYF; CDR3 DNA: TGTGCCACCAGCAGACGTACAGGGGCGAAGGGAGACCTAGCCAAAAACATTCAGTACTTC
V gene: TRBV9; J gene: TRBJ2-6; clone size: once; D gene: TRBD1; CDR3 protein: CASKLGTGLNTGANVLTF; CDR3 DNA: TGTGCCAGCAAACTAGGGACAGGCTTGAACACCGGGGCCAACGTCCTGACTTTC
V gene: TRBV19; J gene: TRBJ1-2; clone size: many; D gene: TRBD1; CDR3 protein: CASSTTGPNYGYTF; CDR3 DNA: TGTGCCAGTAGTACGACAGGGCCTAACTATGGCTACACCTTC
V gene: TRBV5-1; J gene: TRBJ2-7; clone size: .; D gene: .; CDR3 protein: CASSLSTGLSYEQYF; CDR3 DNA: TGCGCCAGCAGCTTAAGTACAGGGCTCTCCTACGAGCAGTACTTC
V gene: TRBV7-2; J gene: TRBJ1-1; clone size: .; D gene: TRBD1; CDR3 protein: CASSRRDRGEAFF; CDR3 DNA: TGTGCCAGCAGCCGCCGGGACAGGGGTGAAGCTTTCTTT
V gene: TRBV25-1; J gene: TRBJ1-1; clone size: many; D gene: .; CDR3 protein: CASSDMGNTEAFF; CDR3 DNA: TGTGCCAGCAGTGATATGGGGAACACTGAAGCTTTCTTT
V gene: TRBV11-2; J gene: TRBJ1-2; clone size: many; D gene: .; CDR3 protein: CASSLESSASDGYTF; CDR3 DNA: TGTGCCAGCAGCTTAGAGTCCTCTGCGTCGGATGGCTACACCTTC
V gene: TRBV14; J gene: TRBJ1-2; clone size: few; D gene: .; CDR3 protein: CASSQAHTGSDGYTF; CDR3 DNA: TGTGCCAGCAGCCAAGCCCATACAGGATCTGATGGCTACACCTTC